These 27 T cell receptor beta chains were sequenced from one sample in a study of blood T cell repertoires in COVID-19. Libraries were prepared by immunoSEQ multiplex PCR; TCRdb keeps only in-frame clonotypes and omits some of them. Of approximately 480,000 clones listed, 87% were seen once; the top ten hold under 0.75%. Material for sequencing was PBMCs or T cells enriched from blood (not recorded which). These TCRs come from a young woman who had recovered from COVID-19.

This chain connects TRBV2 to TRBJ1-6, with 7 bases lining up with TRBD1. Germline V gene lookup returns CDR1 SNHLY and CDR2 FYNNEI. The CDR3 has 15 amino acids. With V trimmed by 8 bases and J by 9 bases, 13 bases remained unmatched. Here the CDR3 DNA reads TGTGCCAGCGGTGGAGGGGGCCTATGGAGTTCACCCCTCCACTTT. Its protein is CASGGGGLWSSPLHF.

As DNA, the CDR3 is TGCGCCAGCAGCCCGGGACAGGGCCTGAACACTGAAGCTTTCTTT. Residues: CASSPGQGLNTEAFF. The V call is TRBV5-1, the J call TRBJ1-1, with TRBD1 matching over 9 bases. After removal of 4 bases from V and 0 bases from J, the junction contained 4 bases not matched to a gene. The CDR3 has 15 residues. In germline, CDR1 is SGHRS, CDR2 YFSETQ.

Only a few counts were recorded for this clone. The rearrangement links TRBV19 to TRBJ1-1; D is uncertain. This CDR3 comprises 15 residues. The V end was cut by 0 bases, the J end by 6 bases, with 14 bases between. Germline V gene lookup returns CDR1 LNHDA and CDR2 SQIVND (reference sequence). CDR3 nucleotide sequence: TGTGCCAGTAGTATAGATCGGGAGGCTATTGCTGAAGCTTTCTTT. Protein: CASSIDREAIAEAFF.

The sample holds one count of this clone. This sequence joins TRBV15 and TRBJ2-1; TRBD2 matches 8 bases. After removal of 4 bases from V and 8 bases from J, the junction contained 13 bases not matched to a gene. Germline V CDR1 and CDR2: LNHNV, YYDKDF (reference sequence). The CDR3 extends over 16 amino acids. Here the CDR3 DNA reads TGTGCCACCAGCAAGGCAACGGGGGGGCTTATCGATGAGCAGTTCTTC. Amino acid sequence: CATSKATGGLIDEQFF.

The CDR3 DNA reads as TGTGCCAGCTCACGAGATGCGTGGGACAGGGGAAATACGCAGTATTTT. This sequence encodes CASSRDAWDRGNTQYF. The rearrangement links TRBV18 to TRBJ2-3, with 10 bases identical to TRBD1. The germline gives CDR1 KGHSH, CDR2 LQKENI. The CDR3 has 16 residues. V was clipped by 4 bases and J by 7 bases; unmatched bases: 11.

The chain links TRBV3-1 (or the pseudogene TRBV3-2) to TRBJ2-5; 8 nucleotides line up with TRBD2. J lost 5 bases, V lost 4 bases, and 9 bases had no gene match. The germline V gene encodes CDR1 LGHDT and CDR2 YNNKEL (reference sequence). This CDR3 is built from 15 residues. The CDR3 sequence: CASSLLSGVGETQYF. DNA of the CDR3: TGTGCCAGCAGCCTACTTAGCGGGGTAGGGGAGACCCAGTACTTC.

The rearrangement links TRBV5-1 to TRBJ2-7; possible D gene TRBD1, 6 bases. The V gene lost 2 bases and the J gene lost 2 bases, with 11 bases spanning the gap. Germline V gene lookup returns CDR1 SGHRS and CDR2 YFSETQ. The CDR3 totals 14 residues. The CDR3 DNA follows: TGCGCCAGCAGCTTCTCAGGGGACACCTACGAGCAGTACTTC. It translates to CASSFSGDTYEQYF.

The chain recombines TRBV5-4 with TRBJ2-6; TRBD1 aligns across 7 bases. The CDR3 has 18 residues. Germline-derived CDR1 and CDR2 are SGHNT and YYREEE (reference sequence). V shed 4 bases, J shed 0 bases, and the junction held 10 bases outside the gene matches. The DNA for the CDR3 is TGTGCCAGCAGCACTAAACAGGGGTCCTTCTCTGGGGCCAACGTCCTGACTTTC. It encodes CASSTKQGSFSGANVLTF.

This clone was picked up a small number of times. V and J are TRBV5-1 and TRBJ1-2, with a possible D match to TRBD1 (5 bases). V was cut by 5 bases and J by 2 bases, with 13 bases left in between. The CDR3 loop spans 14 amino acids. Germline lookup yields CDR1 SGHRS and CDR2 YFSETQ. CDR3 in DNA: TGCGCCAGCAGACTAAACTCAGGGAACTATGGCTACACCTTC. The encoded protein is CASRLNSGNYGYTF.

Concerning this clone itself: The same CDR3 can be traced to other DNA sequences in this sample. This rearrangement joins TRBV7-2 to TRBJ2-3; TRBD2 agrees at 8 bases. J gave up 1 base and V 5 bases, and 5 bases lay outside the gene matches. This CDR3 is built from 15 residues. In germline, CDR1 is SGHTA, CDR2 FQGNSA. The CDR3 here is CASSPRGGGTDTQYF. In DNA form, the CDR3 reads TGTGCCAGCAGCCCTCGGGGGGGCGGCACAGATACGCAGTATTTT.

The chain uses TRBV2 and TRBJ2-3; tentative D call: TRBD2 (5 bases). V was clipped by 3 bases and J by 6 bases, with 16 bases between them. Per germline, CDR1 SNHLY and CDR2 FYNNEI. There are 15 residues in the CDR3. The CDR3 DNA follows: TGTGCCAGCAGTGACGGGTCTAGCAATTTGGATACGCAGTATTTT. Encoded protein: CASSDGSSNLDTQYF.

DNA for the CDR3: TGCAGCGTTCAGGGGGCGACGGGCTACACCTTC. Amino acids: CSVQGATGYTF. The chain couples TRBV29-1 to TRBJ1-2; 8 bases align to TRBD1. The J segment lost 8 bases and the V segment lost 5 bases, leaving 4 bases of the junction unmatched. The V gene's germline CDR1 is SQVTM and CDR2 ANQGSEA. The CDR3 spans 11 residues.

Worth noting for this clone: Mismatch with germline at one junction end may stem from a read error. The gene calls are TRBV5-1 and TRBJ1-4; D is uncertain. The CDR3 spans 14 residues. Germline CDR1 reads SGHRS; CDR2 reads YFSETQ. CDR3 DNA sequence: TGCGCCAGCAGTTTGGGTAGGGAGAAGGAAAAACTGTTTTTT. Translated, it gives CASSLGREKEKLFF.

This clone showed up many times. The gene calls are TRBV5-4 and TRBJ2-5, with TRBD1 matching over 9 bases. V gave up 2 bases and J gave up 5 bases; unmatched junction bases: 7. This CDR3 region has 15 residues. CDR1 SGHNT and CDR2 YYREEE come from the germline V gene (reference sequence). CDR3 protein: CASSFPGQGMETQYF. CDR3 coding DNA: TGTGCCAGCAGCTTCCCGGGACAGGGAATGGAGACCCAGTACTTC.

The chain combines TRBV10-2 with TRBJ2-3; the match to TRBD2 covers 15 bases. The CDR3 has 18 residues. J was trimmed by 6 bases and V by 5 bases; bases with no gene match: 12. In germline, CDR1 is WSHSY, CDR2 SAAADI. The CDR3 coding sequence is TGCGCCAGCAGTCGGGGACTAGCGGGGGGTGGTACCTCGGATACGCAGTATTTT. It specifies CASSRGLAGGGTSDTQYF.

This sequence joins TRBV18 and TRBJ1-3, with 9 bases aligning to TRBD1. Trimming at V came to 2 bases and at J to 8 bases, leaving 13 bases not matched to a gene. Germline CDR1 KGHSH, CDR2 LQKENI. The CDR3 spans 17 residues. CDR3 coding DNA: TGTGCCAGCTCACCATCACAGACGGGACAGGGTGGTGACACCATATATTTT. Its translation: CASSPSQTGQGGDTIYF.

This chain uses TRBV5-1 with TRBJ1-1; 8 bases fit TRBD1. The CDR3 has 16 amino acids. Per the germline V gene, CDR1 is SGHRS and CDR2 is YFSETQ. J gave up 0 bases and V 4 bases, and 8 bases lay outside the gene matches. The CDR3 sequence: CASSLRTGNMNTEAFF. CDR3 DNA sequence: TGCGCCAGCAGCCTACGGACAGGGAACATGAACACTGAAGCTTTCTTT. The full variable domain, in which reference TRBV5-1 and TRBJ1-1 provide the parts outside the CDR3, is KAGVTQTPRYLIKTRGQQVTLSCSPISGHRSVSWYQQTPGQGLQFLFEYFSETQRNKGNFPGRFSGRQFSNSRSEMNVSTLELGDSALYLCASSLRTGNMNTEAFFGQGTRLTVV.

In regard to this clone: A junction boundary mismatches the germline segment, possibly from a read error. This chain connects TRBV24-1 to TRBJ1-2; TRBD1 aligns across 7 bases. The germline V gene has CDR1 KGHDR and CDR2 SFDVKD. This CDR3 contains 10 residues. The CDR3 is CATTGQPPFF. The CDR3 DNA sequence: TGTGCCACCACGGGACAGCCCCCATTCTTC.

The gene calls are TRBV2 and TRBJ2-7; tentative D call: TRBD1 (6 bases). Deletions cut 11 bases from V and 1 base from J, with 9 bases between. This CDR3 is built from 11 residues. Looked up from germline, CDR1 is SNHLY and CDR2 is FYNNEI. This CDR3 is CAARGSYEQYF. CDR3 DNA sequence: TGTGCCGCCAGGGGATCCTACGAGCAGTACTTC.

This clone turned up a few times. The chain recombines TRBV7-2 with TRBJ2-7; 15 positions match TRBD2. The junction had 10 bases not matched to a gene; V was cut back by 6 bases and J by 7 bases. The CDR3 totals 16 residues. Per germline, CDR1 SGHTA and CDR2 FQGNSA. CDR3: CASSRGLAGGPGEQYF. CDR3 nucleotides: TGTGCCAGCAGTCGCGGACTAGCGGGGGGGCCGGGAGAGCAGTACTTC. The variable domain in full, completed from reference TRBV7-2 and TRBJ2-7, reads GAGVSQSPSNKVTEKGKDVELRCDPISGHTALYWYRQSLGQGLEFLIYFQGNSAPDKSGLPSDRFSAERTGGSVSTLTIQRTQQEDSAVYLCASSRGLAGGPGEQYFGPGTRLTVT.

This sequence joins TRBV2 and TRBJ2-5; D gene ambiguous. CDR3 length: 11 residues. Trimming took off 3 bases at V and 5 bases at J, with 4 bases between the two ends. CDR1 and CDR2 (germline): SNHLY, FYNNEI. The CDR3, as DNA: TGTGCCAGCAGTGATCGGGAGACCCAGTACTTC. As protein: CASSDRETQYF.

CDR3 bases: TGTGCCAGCAGCGTAGTAGTAGAGAGACCCGAGAGGGCGGCCTATGGCTACACCTTC. It encodes CASSVVVERPERAAYGYTF. The rearrangement links TRBV9 to TRBJ1-2; no reliable D call. In germline, CDR1 is SGDLS, CDR2 YYNGEE. CDR3 length: 19 residues. Trimming left V 0 bases short and J 4 bases short, with 25 bases between.

This sequence joins TRBV10-3 and TRBJ2-7, with TRBD1 identical over 9 bases. The germline V gene encodes CDR1 ENHRY and CDR2 SYGVKD. The junction had 11 bases not matched to a gene; V was cut back by 3 bases and J by 5 bases. The CDR3 loop spans 16 amino acids. CDR3 sequence: CAISEMGQGGVDEQYF. CDR3 sequence (DNA): TGTGCCATCAGTGAAATGGGACAGGGTGGGGTCGACGAGCAGTACTTC.

The chain joins TRBV11-2 to TRBJ1-1, with D hard to call. The CDR3 has 11 amino acids. Trimming left V 1 base short and J 5 bases short, with 2 bases between. The germline CDR1 and CDR2 sequences are SGHAT and FQNNGV. CDR3 sequence (DNA): TGTGCCAGCAGCTTAGTAACTGAAGCTTTCTTT. Its protein is CASSLVTEAFF.

The J gene is TRBJ2-7, the V gene TRBV6-5, with D tentatively TRBD1 (6 bases). Trimming cost V 2 bases and J 4 bases, with 15 bases left between them. Germline V gene sequence: CDR1 MNHEY, CDR2 SVGAGI. The CDR3 runs 15 residues. CDR3 loop: CASSYNGGRGYEQYF. In nucleotides, the CDR3 is TGTGCCAGCAGTTACAATGGGGGTAGGGGGTACGAGCAGTACTTC.

The chain has TRBV23-1 and TRBJ2-3; TRBD2 is a possible D gene (6 bases). TRBV23-1 is annotated as an ORF whose role is uncertain. V was pared by 7 bases and J by 1 base, with 15 bases between. The CDR3 runs 15 residues. CDR3 sequence: CASTPGSSRTDTQYF. The DNA for the CDR3 is TGCGCCAGCACCCCCGGGAGTTCCCGCACAGATACGCAGTATTTT.

In the case of this clone: Other DNA sequences of this sample code for an identical CDR3. In DNA, the CDR3 is TGTGCCAGCAGCGCGGACAGGAACACTGAAGCTTTCTTT. Amino acids: CASSADRNTEAFF. The chain couples TRBV9 to TRBJ1-1, with D possibly being TRBD1 (6 bases). The germline V gene has CDR1 SGDLS and CDR2 YYNGEE. The CDR3 spans 13 residues. The V end was cut by 3 bases, the J end by 1 base, with 7 bases between. The full variable domain, completed using reference TRBV9 and TRBJ1-1, is DSGVTQTPKHLITATGQRVTLRCSPRSGDLSVYWYQQSLDQGLQFLIQYYNGEERAKGNILERFSAQQFPDLHSELNLSSLELGDSALYFCASSADRNTEAFFGQGTRLTVV.